The T cell receptor (beta chain) under discussion was sequenced for a study of T cell changes during pregnancy in multiple sclerosis. The CDR3 consists of 14 residues. The V and J ends lost 5 bases and 8 bases, in that order; junction bases with no gene match: 6. Germline V gene data show CDR1 as SGHTA and CDR2 as FQGNSA. The table came from immunoSEQ multiplex PCR; TCRdb's copy has only in-frame clones and leaves some out. The sample includes roughly 42,000 clones, roughly 89% seen only once; the top ten take about 0.6%. The sample in question was CD4+ T cells from peripheral blood mononuclear cells, obtained in the first trimester of pregnancy. The clonotype was recovered from a female donor with multiple sclerosis, enrolled in a pregnancy study. This sequence joins TRBV7-2 and TRBJ2-1, with 10 bases that match TRBD2. CDR3 DNA sequence: TGTGCCAGCAGCCGAGCGGGAGGGAGCGATGAGCAGTTCTTC. Translating gives CASSRAGGSDEQFF.